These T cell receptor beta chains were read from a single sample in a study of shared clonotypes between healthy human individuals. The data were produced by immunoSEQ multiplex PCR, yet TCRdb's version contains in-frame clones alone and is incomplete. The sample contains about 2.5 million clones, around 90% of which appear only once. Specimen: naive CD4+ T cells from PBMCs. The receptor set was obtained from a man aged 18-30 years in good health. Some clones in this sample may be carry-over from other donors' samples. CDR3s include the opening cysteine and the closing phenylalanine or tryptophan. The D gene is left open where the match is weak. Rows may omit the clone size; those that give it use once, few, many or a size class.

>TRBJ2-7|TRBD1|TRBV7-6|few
CASSPEAGGLEQYF
TGTGCCAGCAGCCCAGAGGCAGGGGGCCTCGAGCAGTACTTC
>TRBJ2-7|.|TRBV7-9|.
CASSLDSFSYEQYF
TGTGCCAGCAGCTTGGACAGCTTCTCCTACGAGCAGTACTTC
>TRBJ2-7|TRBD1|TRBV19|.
CASSIGKQGYSYEQYF
TGTGCCAGTAGTATTGGAAAACAGGGGTACTCCTACGAGCAGTACTTC
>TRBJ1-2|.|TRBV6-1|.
CASSEAGGSYGYTF
TGTGCCAGCAGTGAAGCGGGGGGGTCCTATGGCTACACCTTC
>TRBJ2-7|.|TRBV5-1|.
CASSSGKGPSYEQYF
TGCGCCAGCAGCTCTGGGAAAGGCCCATCCTACGAGCAGTACTTC
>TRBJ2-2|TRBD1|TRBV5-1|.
CASSLGDRDNTGELFF
TGCGCCAGCAGCTTGGGGGACAGGGATAACACCGGGGAGCTGTTTTTT
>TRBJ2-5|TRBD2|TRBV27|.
CASNLAGGPQETQYF
TGTGCCAGCAACCTAGCGGGAGGGCCCCAAGAGACCCAGTACTTC
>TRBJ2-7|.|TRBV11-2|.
CASSLDDYRTFGPYEQYF
TGTGCCAGCAGCTTAGATGACTATAGGACTTTCGGGCCCTACGAGCAGTACTTC
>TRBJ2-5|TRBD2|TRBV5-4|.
CASSTTSGRGGETQYF
TGTGCCAGCAGCACCACTAGCGGGAGGGGTGGGGAGACCCAGTACTTC
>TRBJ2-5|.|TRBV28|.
CASARPRAGLDGTQYF
TGTGCCAGCGCCAGGCCCAGGGCAGGGTTGGATGGGACCCAGTACTTC
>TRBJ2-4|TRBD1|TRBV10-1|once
CASSASRTGAGKNIQYF
TGCGCCAGCAGTGCATCACGGACAGGGGCAGGTAAAAACATTCAGTACTTC
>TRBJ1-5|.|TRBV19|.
CASSIGQGIQPQHF
TGTGCCAGTAGTATAGGGCAGGGGATTCAGCCCCAGCATTTT
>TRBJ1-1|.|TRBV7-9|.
CASSLAQGRQNTEAFF
TGTGCCAGCAGCTTAGCGCAAGGAAGGCAGAACACTGAAGCTTTCTTT
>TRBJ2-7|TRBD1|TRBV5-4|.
CASSLVAGGVEQYF
TGTGCCAGCAGCTTAGTGGCAGGGGGCGTCGAGCAGTACTTC
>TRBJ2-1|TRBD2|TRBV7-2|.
CASSLLAGGSYNEQFF
TGTGCCAGCAGCTTGCTAGCGGGAGGGTCCTACAATGAGCAGTTCTTC
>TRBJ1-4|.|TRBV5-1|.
CASSLAQSAREKLFF
TGCGCCAGCAGCTTGGCCCAATCAGCCCGTGAAAAACTGTTTTTT
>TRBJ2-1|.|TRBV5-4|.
CASSPGGARESDEQFF
TGTGCCAGCAGCCCTGGAGGAGCCAGGGAAAGCGATGAGCAGTTCTTC
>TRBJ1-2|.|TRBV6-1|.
CASSLVVGYTF
TGTGCCAGCAGCCTCGTAGTAGGCTACACCTTC
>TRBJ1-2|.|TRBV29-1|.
CSVDDGKYGYTF
TGCAGCGTTGATGATGGCAAATATGGCTACACCTTC
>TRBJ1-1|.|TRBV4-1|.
CASSQNTVMNTEAFF
TGCGCCAGCAGCCAAAACACAGTCATGAACACTGAAGCTTTCTTT
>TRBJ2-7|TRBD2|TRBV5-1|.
CASSLGVLAGELNEQYF
TGCGCCAGCAGCTTGGGGGTCCTAGCGGGAGAATTGAACGAGCAGTACTTC
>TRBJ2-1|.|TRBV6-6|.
CASTKEVDNNEQFF
TGTGCCAGCACAAAAGAGGTTGATAACAATGAGCAGTTCTTC
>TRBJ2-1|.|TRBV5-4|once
CASSFGGGDGWQFF
TGTGCCAGCAGCTTTGGCGGCGGCGATGGGTGGCAGTTCTTC
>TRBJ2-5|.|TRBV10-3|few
CAISVYGGETQYF
TGTGCCATCAGTGTGTATGGGGGGGAGACCCAGTACTTC
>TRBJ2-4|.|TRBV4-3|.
CASSQDPRGVPKNIQYF
TGCGCCAGCAGCCAAGACCCTAGAGGAGTTCCCAAAAACATTCAGTACTTC
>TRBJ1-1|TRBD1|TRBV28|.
CASNRGRMNTEAFF
TGTGCCAGCAACAGGGGGCGAATGAACACTGAAGCTTTCTTT
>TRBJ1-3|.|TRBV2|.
CASSENGIRGNTIYF
TGTGCCAGCAGTGAAAATGGGATCCGTGGAAACACCATATATTTT
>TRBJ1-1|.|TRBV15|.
CATSREENTEAFF
TGTGCCACCAGCAGAGAGGAGAACACTGAAGCTTTCTTT
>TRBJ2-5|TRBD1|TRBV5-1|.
CASSQRPGQETQYF
TGCGCCAGCAGCCAGCGCCCGGGACAGGAGACCCAGTACTTC
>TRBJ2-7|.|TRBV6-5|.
CASSYSRGSIYEQYF
TGTGCCAGCAGTTACTCGAGGGGCAGCATTTACGAGCAGTACTTC
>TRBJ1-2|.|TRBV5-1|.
CASSSQTQVGGYTF
TGCGCCAGCAGCTCGCAGACTCAAGTTGGGGGCTACACCTTC
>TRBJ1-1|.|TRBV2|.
CASSAKGGTEAFF
TGTGCCAGCAGCGCCAAGGGTGGGACTGAAGCTTTCTTT
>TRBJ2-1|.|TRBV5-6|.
CASSPLLSRGNEQFF
TGTGCCAGCAGCCCTCTTCTTTCCCGGGGGAATGAGCAGTTCTTC
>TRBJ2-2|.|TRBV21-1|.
CASRTAYANTGELFF
TGTGCCAGCAGGACAGCCTACGCGAACACCGGGGAGCTGTTTTTT
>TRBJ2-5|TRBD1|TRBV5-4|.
CASSRDSHGAQYF
TGTGCCAGCAGCCGGGACAGCCATGGGGCCCAGTACTTC
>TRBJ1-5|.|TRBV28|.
CASSRTGGGGHF
TGTGCCAGCAGCCGAACTGGGGGAGGGGGGCATTTT
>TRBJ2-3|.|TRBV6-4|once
CASSDGRGGTDTQYF
TGTGCCAGCAGTGACGGCAGGGGGGGAACAGATACGCAGTATTTT
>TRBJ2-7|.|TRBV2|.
CASSAREPPGTYEQYF
TGTGCCAGCAGTGCTCGAGAACCTCCAGGGACCTACGAGCAGTACTTC
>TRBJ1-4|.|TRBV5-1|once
CASRFTGTATNEKLFF
TGCGCCAGCAGGTTCACAGGCACCGCAACTAATGAAAAACTGTTTTTT
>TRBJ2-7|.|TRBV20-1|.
CSARRGTEQYF
TGCAGTGCACGACGGGGGACCGAGCAGTACTTC
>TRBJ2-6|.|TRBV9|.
CASSVVGSGANVLTF
TGTGCCAGCAGCGTAGTTGGATCTGGGGCCAACGTCCTGACTTTC
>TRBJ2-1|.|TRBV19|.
CASSRVASSYNEQFF
TGTGCCAGTAGTAGGGTAGCAAGCTCCTACAATGAGCAGTTCTTC